The 23 T cell receptor beta chains presented below share a single source sample, sequenced in a study of blood T cell repertoires in COVID-19. The assay was immunoSEQ multiplex PCR, and TCRdb's table has in-frame clones only and misses some. The data show approximately 400,000 clones, with about 88% seen just once and about 1.2% held by the top ten. Input material: PBMCs or T cells enriched from blood (not recorded which). The receptors were gathered from a woman aged 18-29 years who had recovered from COVID-19.

The table lists this clone with a few counts. The rearrangement uses TRBV30 and TRBJ1-1, with unresolved D. Between the trimmed V and J ends, which lost 8 bases and 4 bases, there was a span of 14 bases. The CDR3 contains 12 residues. Germline lookup yields CDR1 GTSNPN and CDR2 SVGIG (reference sequence). The DNA of the CDR3 is TGTGCCCGGCGTGGTGAGGGCACTGAAGCTTTCTTT. It encodes CARRGEGTEAFF. Combining the CDR3 with reference TRBV30 and TRBJ1-1 gives the whole variable domain SQTIHQWPATLVQPVGSPLSLECTVEGTSNPNLYWYRQAAGRGLQLLFYSVGIGQISSEVPQNLSASRPQDRQFILSSKKLLLSDSGFYLCARRGEGTEAFFGQGTRLTVV.

This chain connects TRBV7-3 to TRBJ1-2, with D perhaps matching TRBD1 (6 bases). From germline, CDR1 is SGHTA and CDR2 FQGTGA. V was cut by 1 base and J by 0 bases, with 9 bases left in between. CDR3 length equals 15 residues. This CDR3 is CASSLKAGANYGYTF. CDR3 DNA: TGTGCCAGCAGCTTAAAGGCAGGGGCTAACTATGGCTACACCTTC.

The J gene is TRBJ2-7, the V gene TRBV6-5; TRBD1 is a possible D gene (5 bases). Germline values: CDR1 MNHEY, CDR2 SVGAGI. The V end lost 8 bases, the J end lost 2 bases, and 13 bases lay between the germline ends. CDR3 length equals 13 residues. CDR3 sequence (DNA): TGTGCCAGCTCGCCAGGGTCTACCTACGAGCAGTACTTC. Protein: CASSPGSTYEQYF.

The chain is built from TRBV6-5 and TRBJ1-1; D remains ambiguous. Trimming pared 0 bases from V and 6 bases from J, leaving 14 bases between. The length of the CDR3 is 15 residues. Per germline, CDR1 MNHEY and CDR2 SVGAGI. CDR3 amino acids: CASSYSARGLPEAFF. The CDR3 DNA follows: TGTGCCAGCAGTTACTCGGCACGGGGATTACCTGAAGCTTTCTTT.

This chain joins TRBV4-1 and TRBJ1-2; 9 positions match TRBD1. From germline, CDR1 is MGHRA and CDR2 YSYEKL. The CDR3 length is 18 residues. After removal of 3 bases from V and 6 bases from J, the junction contained 17 bases not matched to a gene. The CDR3: CASSHPLTGGPNTDGYTF. CDR3 DNA: TGCGCCAGCAGCCATCCCCTGACAGGGGGGCCCAACACGGATGGCTACACCTTC.

The chain carries TRBV18 and TRBJ1-2; 7 bases are a match to TRBD1. The CDR3 totals 14 residues. Germline trimming cut 1 base from V and 8 bases from J; bases unmatched to any gene: 7. Germline V gene lookup returns CDR1 KGHSH and CDR2 LQKENI. The CDR3 coding sequence is TGTGCCAGCTCACCACGACAGGGAGCGGAAGGCTACACCTTC. This gives the protein CASSPRQGAEGYTF.

The chain combines TRBV6-5 with TRBJ1-2, with TRBD1 matching over 10 bases. CDR3 length: 13 residues. From germline, CDR1 is MNHEY and CDR2 SVGAGI. V shed 5 bases and J 5 bases; nucleotides not matched to a gene: 2. DNA for the CDR3: TGTGCCAGCAGTCAGGACAGGGGGTATGGCTACACCTTC. Protein product: CASSQDRGYGYTF.

The V and J genes are TRBV4-1 and TRBJ1-1; D gene ambiguous. The CDR3 has 14 amino acids. Germline V lookup: CDR1 MGHRA, CDR2 YSYEKL. With 3 bases removed from V and 0 bases from J, the gap between germline ends came to 8 bases. CDR3 protein: CASSQGRLNTEAFF. CDR3 nucleotides: TGCGCCAGCAGCCAGGGCAGGTTGAACACTGAAGCTTTCTTT.

The chain joins TRBV3-1 (or the pseudogene TRBV3-2) to TRBJ2-7; D unclear. Germline CDR1 is LGHDT and CDR2 is YNNKEL (reference sequence). Trimming shortened V by 0 bases and J by 2 bases, and 5 bases separated the two germline ends. There are 13 residues in the CDR3. CDR3 DNA sequence: TGTGCCAGCAGCCAAGACCCAACCTACGAGCAGTACTTC. Translation: CASSQDPTYEQYF.

The V call is TRBV10-3, the J call TRBJ1-1; 9 bases match TRBD1. CDR3 length: 13 amino acids. With 10 bases clipped from V and 10 bases from J, the junction kept 13 bases outside the gene matches. Germline CDR1 is ENHRY and CDR2 is SYGVKD. The CDR3 DNA reads as TGTGCCAACTCTATGACCGGGACAGGGAGAGCTTTCTTT. Amino acid sequence: CANSMTGTGRAFF.

The rearrangement links TRBV6-5 to TRBJ1-3; a weak D match, TRBD1 (5 bases). The V end lost 6 bases, the J end lost 3 bases, and 9 bases lay between the germline ends. This CDR3 comprises 13 residues. Germline V lookup: CDR1 MNHEY, CDR2 SVGAGI. CDR3 DNA sequence: TGTGCCAGCAGACAGGAATATGGAAACACCATATATTTT. Its translation: CASRQEYGNTIYF.

The V gene is TRBV2, the J gene TRBJ2-7; 12 nucleotides agree with TRBD1. The CDR3 has 15 residues. CDR1 is SNHLY, CDR2 FYNNEI, per germline. Losses at the gene ends were 5 bases for V and 7 bases for J; bases not matched to a gene: 9. CDR3 DNA: TGTGCCAGCAGTTTCCGGGACAGGGGGCGCGGGGAGCAGTACTTC. This translates into CASSFRDRGRGEQYF.

The genes are TRBV5-1 and TRBJ1-2, with TRBD1 matching over 11 bases. V gave up 4 bases and J gave up 8 bases; unmatched junction bases: 4. The length of the CDR3 is 13 residues. Germline CDR1 and CDR2: SGHRS and YFSETQ. CDR3 loop: CASSAGQGVGYTF. CDR3 coding DNA: TGCGCCAGCAGCGCGGGACAGGGGGTAGGCTACACCTTC.

This CDR3 reads CASSLREYEQYF. CDR3 nucleotide sequence: TGTGCCAGCAGCCTCCGGGAGTACGAGCAGTACTTC. The chain has TRBV28 and TRBJ2-7; TRBD2 might be the D (6 bases). Germline loops: CDR1 MDHEN, CDR2 SYDVKM. The CDR3 covers 12 residues. The ends were cut back, 6 bases at V and 4 bases at J, with 10 bases in the middle. Together with reference TRBV28 and TRBJ2-7, the CDR3 gives the full variable domain: DVKVTQSSRYLVKRTGEKVFLECVQDMDHENMFWYRQDPGLGLRLIYFSYDVKMKEKGDIPEGYSVSREKKERFSLILESASTNQTSMYLCASSLREYEQYFGPGTRLTVT.

The CDR3 DNA reads TGTGCCTGGAGCCCAGCTAGGAGCGGGGAGATGAGCGAGCAGTACTTC. Amino acids: CAWSPARSGEMSEQYF. This rearrangement joins TRBV30 to TRBJ2-7, with TRBD2 matching 7 bases. Per germline, CDR1 GTSNPN and CDR2 SVGIG (reference sequence). The CDR3 runs 16 residues. The trim removed 3 bases at V and 6 bases at J, leaving 17 bases unmatched.

The chain combines TRBV3-1 (or the pseudogene TRBV3-2) with TRBJ2-3, with 7 nucleotides matching TRBD2. This CDR3 is 16 amino acids long. V lost 4 bases and J lost 2; bases outside the gene matches: 9. From germline, CDR1 is LGHDT and CDR2 YNNKEL (reference sequence). For the CDR3, the DNA is TGTGCCAGCAGCCGAAGAGCGGGGTCCCTCACAGATACGCAGTATTTT. Amino acids: CASSRRAGSLTDTQYF.

J is TRBJ2-3 and V is TRBV9; TRBD2 matches 8 bases. The CDR3 covers 16 residues. Germline V gives CDR1 SGDLS, CDR2 YYNGEE. After removal of 0 bases from V and 2 bases from J, the junction contained 5 bases not matched to a gene. The CDR3 loop reads CASSVAGGGHTDTQYF. CDR3 DNA: TGTGCCAGCAGCGTAGCCGGCGGGGGGCACACAGATACGCAGTATTTT.

The genes are TRBV9 and TRBJ1-2, with TRBD1 matching over 10 bases. This CDR3 has 15 amino acids. Germline V lookup: CDR1 SGDLS, CDR2 YYNGEE. V was pared by 0 bases and J by 5 bases, with 4 bases of the junction left unmatched. CDR3 loop: CASSVGGDRGYGYTF. In nucleotides, the CDR3 is TGTGCCAGCAGCGTAGGAGGGGACAGGGGTTATGGCTACACCTTC.

The V gene is TRBV15, the J gene TRBJ1-2; 9 bases align to TRBD1. CDR3 length equals 14 residues. Germline CDR1 LNHNV, CDR2 YYDKDF (reference sequence). V shed 6 bases and J 5 bases; nucleotides not matched to a gene: 7. CDR3 residues: CATSSRDRVYGYTF. Here the CDR3 DNA reads TGTGCCACCAGTTCCCGGGACAGGGTATATGGCTACACCTTC.

The rearrangement joins TRBV12-3 or TRBV12-4 to TRBJ2-1; D gene ambiguous. V was pared by 7 bases and J by 7 bases, with 14 bases between. The CDR3 is 13 residues long. In nucleotides, the CDR3 is TGTGCCAGCACTACGGGTCGTGGGAATGAGCAGTTCTTC. Amino acid sequence: CASTTGRGNEQFF.

This chain connects TRBV6-5 to TRBJ2-5, with D possibly TRBD1 on 6 matching bases. V was clipped by 9 bases and J by 1 base, with 15 bases between them. The germline V gene has CDR1 MNHEY and CDR2 SVGAGI. The CDR3 is 14 amino acids. CDR3 DNA sequence: TGTGCCAGTTTTTCTCCAGGGGCCCAAGAGACCCAGTACTTC. Protein sequence: CASFSPGAQETQYF.

The chain recombines TRBV28 with TRBJ1-2; D possibly corresponds to TRBD1 (5 bases). CDR3 size: 13 residues. Germline CDR1 is MDHEN and CDR2 is SYDVKM. The V and J ends lost 8 bases and 4 bases respectively, with 14 bases between them. This CDR3 is CASRGEGGYGYTF. In nucleotides, the CDR3 is TGTGCCAGCCGGGGGGAGGGCGGCTATGGCTACACCTTC.

This clone was counted between two and nine times. Here the CDR3 DNA reads TGTGCCAGCACATCCCAAAGGGGGCAAAACTATGGCTACACCTTC. Protein: CASTSQRGQNYGYTF. V usage is TRBV7-2 and J usage is TRBJ1-2, with 7 bases aligning to TRBD1. V lost 7 bases to trimming and J lost 2 bases; unmatched junction nucleotides: 10. Germline assignment: CDR1 SGHTA and CDR2 FQGNSA. The CDR3 has 15 amino acids.